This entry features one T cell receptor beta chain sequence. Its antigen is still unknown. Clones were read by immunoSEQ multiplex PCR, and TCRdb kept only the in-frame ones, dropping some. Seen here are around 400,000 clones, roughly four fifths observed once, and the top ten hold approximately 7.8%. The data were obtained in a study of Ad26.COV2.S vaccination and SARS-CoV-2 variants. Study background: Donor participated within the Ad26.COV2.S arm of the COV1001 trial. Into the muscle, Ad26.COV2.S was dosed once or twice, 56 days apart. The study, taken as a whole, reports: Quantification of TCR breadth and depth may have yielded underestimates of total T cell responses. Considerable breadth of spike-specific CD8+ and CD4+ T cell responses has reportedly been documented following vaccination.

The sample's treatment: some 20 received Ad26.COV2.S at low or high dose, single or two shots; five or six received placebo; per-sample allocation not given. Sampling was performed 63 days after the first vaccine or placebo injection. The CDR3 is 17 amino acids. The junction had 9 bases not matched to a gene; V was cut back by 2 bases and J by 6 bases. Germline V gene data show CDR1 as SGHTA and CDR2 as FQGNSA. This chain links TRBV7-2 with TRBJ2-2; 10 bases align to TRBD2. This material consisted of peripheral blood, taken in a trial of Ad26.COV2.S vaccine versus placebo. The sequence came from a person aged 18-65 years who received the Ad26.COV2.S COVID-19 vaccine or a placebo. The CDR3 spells CASSLWSGGALAGELFF. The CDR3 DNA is TGTGCCAGCAGCTTATGGAGCGGGGGGGCGTTGGCCGGGGAGCTGTTTTTT. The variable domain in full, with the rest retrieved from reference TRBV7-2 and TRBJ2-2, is GAGVSQSPSNKVTEKGKDVELRCDPISGHTALYWYRQSLGQGLEFLIYFQGNSAPDKSGLPSDRFSAERTGGSVSTLTIQRTQQEDSAVYLCASSLWSGGALAGELFFGEGSRLTVL.